This entry lists 27 T cell receptor beta chains sequenced from one sample in a study of early T cells in non-severe SARS-CoV-2 infection. In TCRdb, the 5' RACE reads were re-called with MiXCR into one record per CDR3 protein. The top ten hold around 7% of the sample, which has 80,000 to 100,000 distinct CDR3 sequences, around 12% seen once. The sample consisted of whole blood. The receptors were sampled from an adult who was a healthcare worker with PCR-confirmed SARS-CoV-2 infection or an uninfected control (not recorded which).

This clonotype has more than one count but fewer than ten. V and J are TRBV12-2 and TRBJ1-5; TRBD1 reflects the table's D call only, with no check against the DNA. TRBV12-2 corresponds to a pseudogene. The CDR3 spans 16 residues. The CDR3 coding sequence is TGTGCAAGTCTTGAAGGACACCCCTATAGCAATCAGCCCCAGCATTTT. This sequence encodes CASLEGHPYSNQPQHF.

This rearrangement joins TRBV14 to TRBJ2-1; the D gene is possibly TRBD1 (5 bases). Germline V lookup: CDR1 SGHDN, CDR2 FVKESK. V was shortened by 0 bases and J by 0 bases, with 12 bases between the two germline ends. The length of the CDR3 is 17 residues. The CDR3: CASSQDLGAFSYNEQFF. The CDR3 DNA reads as TGTGCCAGCAGCCAAGATTTAGGGGCGTTCTCCTACAATGAGCAGTTCTTC.

This clonotype was seen a handful of times. The J gene is TRBJ2-3, the V gene TRBV20-1; 7 bases fit TRBD2. CDR3 length: 15 residues. The germline V gene encodes CDR1 DFQATT and CDR2 SNEGSKA (reference sequence). Trimming removed 0 bases from V and 11 bases from J; junction bases left unmatched: 14. The CDR3, as DNA: TGCAGTGCTAGAGAGGGGGGGTACGCCTCGTTGGGGCAGTATTTT. It encodes CSAREGGYASLGQYF.

This clonotype was recorded a few times. V gene TRBV29-1 combines with J gene TRBJ2-3; 15 bases match TRBD2. The germline V gene encodes CDR1 SQVTM and CDR2 ANQGSEA. CDR3 length: 15 residues. The V gene end was trimmed by 1 base and the J gene end by 10 bases; junction bases not matched to a gene: 6. CDR3 DNA sequence: TGCAGCGTTGAAGGGGGACTAGCGGGAGGAAACGCGCAGTATTTT. It is translated as CSVEGGLAGGNAQYF.

Many counts were recorded for this clonotype. This sequence joins TRBV10-1 and TRBJ2-1; 10 bases are a match to TRBD2. Losses at the gene ends were 2 bases for V and 5 bases for J; bases not matched to a gene: 3. Germline V gene data show CDR1 as WNHNN and CDR2 as SYGVQD (reference sequence). The CDR3 runs to 15 residues. CDR3: CASSELAGEHNEQFF. As DNA, the CDR3 is TGCGCCAGCAGTGAGCTAGCGGGGGAGCACAATGAGCAGTTCTTC.

This rearrangement joins TRBV13 to TRBJ1-5, with a weak D call TRBD1 (5 bases). The CDR3 runs 17 residues. CDR1 is PRHDT and CDR2 is FYEKMQ in the germline V gene (reference sequence). The germline V and J ends were trimmed by 5 bases and 2 bases, with 19 bases remaining between them. CDR3 region: CASSLGRQGIGNQPQHF. The CDR3 DNA reads as TGTGCCAGCAGCCTTGGACGCCAGGGAATTGGCAATCAGCCCCAGCATTTT.

This clonotype was observed at least ten times. The chain employs TRBV3-1 and TRBJ2-1; perhaps TRBD2 as D (5 bases). V was pared by 4 bases and J by 0 bases, with 19 bases between. The CDR3 sequence is 18 residues long. Per the germline V gene, CDR1 is LGHDT and CDR2 is YNNKEL (reference sequence). The CDR3 sequence is CASSLLLTQRSSYNEQFF. Written as DNA, the CDR3 is TGTGCCAGCAGCCTCCTGCTGACCCAGCGGAGCTCCTACAATGAGCAGTTCTTC.

This clonotype came up a few times. The chain couples TRBV23-1 to TRBJ2-5; 12 nucleotides align to TRBD1. TRBV23-1 carries the ORF label, with uncertain function. The CDR3 totals 15 residues. V lost 6 bases to trimming and J lost 4 bases; unmatched junction nucleotides: 6. The CDR3 loop reads CASSRGQGARETQYF. As DNA, the CDR3 is TGCGCCAGCAGCAGGGGACAGGGGGCGCGAGAGACCCAGTACTTC.

This clonotype was observed many times. CDR3 region: CSARVLSLNTIYF. The CDR3 nucleotides are TGCAGTGCTAGAGTTTTATCCCTAAACACCATATATTTT. The genes are TRBV20-1 and TRBJ1-3; D uncertain. The germline V gene encodes CDR1 DFQATT and CDR2 SNEGSKA (reference sequence). The CDR3 is 13 residues long. The V and J ends lost 1 base and 6 bases respectively, with 10 bases between them.

The chain joins TRBV12-3 or TRBV12-4 to TRBJ2-3; 11 bases agree with TRBD2. The ends lost 6 bases at V and 7 bases at J; junction bases unmatched: 9. The CDR3 contains 15 residues. CDR3 amino acids: CASSIILAGGYTQYF. CDR3 DNA: TGTGCCAGCAGCATAATCCTAGCGGGAGGTTATACGCAGTATTTT.

J is TRBJ1-2 and V is TRBV29-1; 12 positions agree with TRBD1. Trimming at V came to 7 bases and at J to 7 bases, leaving 7 bases not matched to a gene. Germline V CDR1 and CDR2: SQVTM, ANQGSEA. The CDR3 covers 13 residues. CDR3 sequence reads: CSESAGQGAGYTF. CDR3 DNA: TGCAGCGAATCAGCGGGACAGGGGGCTGGCTACACCTTC.

The V gene is TRBV4-3, the J gene TRBJ2-1, with no clear D. The CDR3 has 14 residues. The V end lost 0 bases, the J end lost 13 bases, and 16 bases lay between the germline ends. In germline, CDR1 is LGHNA, CDR2 YSLEER. The CDR3 DNA reads as TGCGCCAGCAGCCAAGAACCCCGGCTACCCGAACAGTTCTTC. The encoded protein is CASSQEPRLPEQFF.

The chain combines TRBV6-5 with TRBJ1-1; possibly TRBD1 for D (6 bases). Germline loops: CDR1 MNHEY, CDR2 SVGAGI. The CDR3 has 14 residues. V lost 4 bases and J 2 bases, leaving 11 bases between the germline ends. CDR3 region: CASSFTGKNTEAFF. The CDR3 DNA follows: TGTGCCAGCAGTTTCACAGGGAAAAACACTGAAGCTTTCTTT.

This clonotype has a count of ten or more. V is TRBV4-1 and J is TRBJ1-2, with D tentatively TRBD1 (6 bases). Germline CDR1 MGHRA, CDR2 YSYEKL. V shed 1 base and J shed 2 bases, with 11 bases lying between them. This CDR3 contains 15 residues. The CDR3 DNA is TGCGCCAGCAGCCAAGTGACGGGGGCAAACTATGGCTACACCTTC. Translated: CASSQVTGANYGYTF.

The V and J genes are TRBV12-3 or TRBV12-4 and TRBJ2-7; a weak D match, TRBD1 (6 bases). The CDR3 sequence is 12 residues long. V was pared by 6 bases and J by 6 bases, with 12 bases between. CDR3 in amino acids: CASRGSRGEQYF. The DNA for the CDR3 is TGTGCCAGCAGGGGGTCCAGGGGCGAGCAGTACTTC.

This clonotype was counted only a few times. The J gene is TRBJ1-5, the V gene TRBV7-9; tentatively, D is TRBD1 (6 bases). V was shortened by 1 base and J by 2 bases, with 12 bases between the two germline ends. Germline CDR1 and CDR2: SEHNR and FQNEAQ (reference sequence). This CDR3 comprises 16 residues. CDR3 protein: CASSLVGGRGNQPQHF. DNA for the CDR3: TGTGCCAGCAGCTTAGTCGGGGGGCGAGGCAATCAGCCCCAGCATTTT.

This clonotype was detected many times. The chain couples TRBV11-2 to TRBJ2-1, with 11 bases identical to TRBD2. The CDR3 covers 16 residues. Per the germline V gene, CDR1 is SGHAT and CDR2 is FQNNGV. V dropped 3 bases and J dropped 2; count of bases not matched to a gene: 3. In DNA form, the CDR3 reads TGTGCCAGCAGCTTCCTTAGCGGGAGGGCCTACAATGAGCAGTTCTTC. It encodes CASSFLSGRAYNEQFF. The variable domain in full, with the rest retrieved from reference TRBV11-2 and TRBJ2-1, is EAGVAQSPRYKIIEKRQSVAFWCNPISGHATLYWYQQILGQGPKLLIQFQNNGVVDDSQLPKDRFSAERLKGVDSTLKIQPAKLEDSAVYLCASSFLSGRAYNEQFFGPGTRLTVL.

This clonotype was seen a handful of times. The chain links TRBV10-3 to TRBJ2-3; D might be TRBD2 (6 bases). The V and J ends lost 0 bases and 4 bases respectively, with 8 bases between them. The CDR3 is 14 amino acids. Germline CDR1 ENHRY, CDR2 SYGVKD. CDR3 residues: CAISESGRPDTQYF. The CDR3 DNA sequence: TGTGCCATCAGTGAGTCGGGGAGGCCAGATACGCAGTATTTT.

The sample holds many counts of this clonotype. The V call is TRBV5-4, the J call TRBJ2-1, with D hard to call. Germline CDR1 SGHNT, CDR2 YYREEE (reference sequence). The CDR3 runs to 15 residues. V gave up 0 bases and J gave up 2 bases, with 9 bases separating them. In DNA, the CDR3 is TGTGCCAGCAGCTTGGCGTTCAGCACCTACAATGAGCAGTTCTTC. Its protein product is CASSLAFSTYNEQFF.

This clonotype was counted only a few times. This chain uses TRBV19 with TRBJ2-1; D possibly corresponds to TRBD1 (6 bases). The length of the CDR3 is 16 residues. The germline V gene encodes CDR1 LNHDA and CDR2 SQIVND (reference sequence). V was clipped by 3 bases and J by 2 bases, with 14 bases between them. CDR3 DNA sequence: TGTGCCAGTAGTATCAGGCACAGGGACCCCTACAATGAGCAGTTCTTC. Translation: CASSIRHRDPYNEQFF.

This clonotype has ten or more counts. The chain employs TRBV2 and TRBJ2-7, with D unclear. This CDR3 is 11 amino acids long. The V and J ends lost 6 bases and 2 bases respectively, with 5 bases between them. The germline V gene has CDR1 SNHLY and CDR2 FYNNEI. In DNA form, the CDR3 reads TGTGCCAGCAGACAGACCTACGAGCAGTACTTC. The encoded protein is CASRQTYEQYF.

This clonotype was picked up a small number of times. V is TRBV19 and J is TRBJ2-7, with TRBD2 matching 7 bases. Germline V gene lookup returns CDR1 LNHDA and CDR2 SQIVND (reference sequence). CDR3 length: 14 residues. V was pared by 6 bases and J by 0 bases, with 5 bases of the junction left unmatched. The CDR3: CASSGSGLSYEQYF. The CDR3 region has the DNA TGTGCCAGTAGCGGTAGCGGGCTCTCCTACGAGCAGTACTTC.

The V call is TRBV7-3, the J call TRBJ2-1; D remains unclear. The CDR3 is 15 residues long. Germline CDR1 SGHTA, CDR2 FQGTGA. Deletions cut 5 bases from V and 0 bases from J, with 11 bases between. DNA of the CDR3: TGTGCCAGCAGCATCGGGCTCAGCTCCTACAATGAGCAGTTCTTC. As protein: CASSIGLSSYNEQFF.

The chain carries TRBV7-2 and TRBJ2-7; 7 nucleotides line up with TRBD1. This CDR3 is built from 16 residues. Germline V gene lookup returns CDR1 SGHTA and CDR2 FQGNSA. Trimming removed 1 base from V and 7 bases from J; junction bases left unmatched: 13. The DNA for the CDR3 is TGTGCCAGCAGCTTAGGTTCGGTTAGGGGGCGCGGTGAGCAGTACTTC. It codes for CASSLGSVRGRGEQYF.

This clonotype was picked up a small number of times. The CDR3 protein is CASSLQQETQYF. In DNA, the CDR3 is TGCGCCAGCAGCCTCCAGCAAGAGACCCAGTACTTC. The gene calls are TRBV5-1 and TRBJ2-5, with D unresolved. V dropped 4 bases and J dropped 2 bases, with 6 bases sitting between them. This CDR3 spans 12 amino acids. The germline V gene has CDR1 SGHRS and CDR2 YFSETQ.

V usage is TRBV5-1 and J usage is TRBJ2-7, with D unresolved. The CDR3 runs 14 residues. V lost 3 bases and J lost 7, with 17 bases in between. CDR1 is SGHRS and CDR2 is YFSETQ in the germline V gene. The CDR3 region is CASSWYSPPREQYF. As DNA, the CDR3 is TGCGCCAGCAGCTGGTACAGCCCACCGCGGGAGCAGTACTTC. The full variable domain, completed using reference TRBV5-1 and TRBJ2-7, is KAGVTQTPRYLIKTRGQQVTLSCSPISGHRSVSWYQQTPGQGLQFLFEYFSETQRNKGNFPGRFSGRQFSNSRSEMNVSTLELGDSALYLCASSWYSPPREQYFGPGTRLTVT.

This clonotype was recorded at least ten times. The genes are TRBV6-2 or TRBV6-3 and TRBJ1-2, with a tentative D call TRBD1 (6 bases). V was shortened by 5 bases and J by 8 bases, with 15 bases between the two germline ends. Germline CDR1 reads MNHEY; CDR2 reads SVGEGT. The CDR3 extends over 13 amino acids. The CDR3 loop reads CASSKGVGYGYTF. The CDR3 DNA reads TGTGCCAGCAGTAAGGGGGTCGGGTACGGCTACACCTTC.